This T cell receptor beta chain was obtained from a study of blood T cells in healthy people across ages. This CDR3 is 17 amino acids long. In germline, CDR1 is MNHEY, CDR2 SVGEGT. Alongside a J-beta primer mix, a sample-barcoded 5' primer served in a second PCR lasting 7 to 11 cycles. CDR3-containing paired-end reads numbered at least 3 million in each sample. Each CDR3 protein is one row after TCRdb ran MiXCR on the 5' RACE reads. The sample includes 650,000 to 1,000,000 distinct CDR3 sequences, around 36% of them seen just once. This sequence joins TRBV6-2 or TRBV6-3 and TRBJ2-4, with 11 bases lining up with TRBD2. The J call may not be correct, given that the DNA end is closer to TRBJ2-5. Sequenced: blood. The source is a man in his late teens or twenties in good health. The CDR3 spells CASSPLAGGPSRETQYF. The CDR3 nucleotides read TGTGCCAGCAGTCCTCTAGCGGGGGGCCCTTCCAGAGAGACCCAGTACTTC.